This T cell receptor (beta chain) is from a study of T cell changes during pregnancy in multiple sclerosis. Method: immunoSEQ multiplex PCR; TCRdb's copy keeps in-frame clones and lacks some. This sample has 30,000 to 35,000 clones, with just over 90% found just once. The CDR3 loop spans 12 amino acids. The V segment lost 8 bases and the J segment 9 bases; nucleotides outside the gene matches: 6. Germline assignment: CDR1 MNHNS and CDR2 SASEGT. This chain joins TRBV6-1 and TRBJ2-1; 8 bases are a match to TRBD1. The sequencing used CD8+ T cells from peripheral blood mononuclear cells, collected before pregnancy. The TCR comes from a female donor with multiple sclerosis, enrolled in a pregnancy study. The CDR3 nucleotides are TGTGCCAGCGGCTGGACAGGGTCTGAGCAGTTCTTC. Amino acids: CASGWTGSEQFF.